This TCR beta chain was sequenced in a study of T cells expressing NK-cell markers. Generation of TCR beta cDNA was performed by 5'RACE template switching incorporating UMIs. No DNA is given; TCRdb re-called the 5' RACE reads and lists each CDR3 protein once. Recorded for this sample: about 540,000 distinct CDR3 sequences. The CDR3 extends over 17 amino acids. From germline, CDR1 is SEHNR and CDR2 FQNEAQ (reference sequence). The study, taken as a whole, reports: Whether expanded NKG2C+ T cell clones recognized HCMV stayed uncertain. Topping the CD3+CD56-NKG2C+ fraction as well were these clonotypes, in a handful of donors.

As concerns this clonotype: Its antigen remains unknown.

The receptor was derived from a man aged 18 to 29 in good health. The sequencing input was blood T cells: a sorted CD56 or NKG2C T cell subset, CD4+ or CD8+ T cells, or bulk PBMC T cells (not recorded which). This chain joins TRBV7-9 and TRBJ2-2; there is no DNA to check the TCRdb D call of TRBD2. This chain's CDR3 is CASTVPGTDRGTGELFF.